These 9 T cell receptor beta chains originate from one sample sequenced in a study of OX40 agonist ivuxolimab in advanced cancers. Only in-frame clones appear in the TCRdb table, and some are missing; sequencing was by immunoSEQ multiplex PCR. Here the sample spans some 39,000 clones, more than 70% being singletons. This sample comprised CD4+ or CD8+ T cells sorted from blood, obtained in a trial of the OX40 agonist ivuxolimab. The receptors derive from an adult with an advanced solid tumor such as melanoma, head and neck, liver or kidney cancer.

This chain joins TRBV6-5 and TRBJ2-7; D might be TRBD2 (5 bases). The ends were cut back, 8 bases at V and 8 bases at J, with 22 bases in the middle. The CDR3 runs to 14 residues. CDR1 and CDR2 (germline): MNHEY, SVGAGI. CDR3 protein: CASERAGNRGQQYF. The CDR3 region has the DNA TGTGCCAGCGAGCGTGCCGGGAACAGAGGGCAGCAGTACTTC.

The CDR3 spells CASSPPGTGGSNQPQHF. The CDR3 DNA reads TGTGCCAGCTCACCCCCCGGGACAGGGGGGAGCAATCAGCCCCAGCATTTT. The chain is built from TRBV18 and TRBJ1-5; TRBD1 aligns across 11 bases. Germline trimming cut 3 bases from V and 1 base from J; bases unmatched to any gene: 5. Per germline, CDR1 KGHSH and CDR2 LQKENI. The CDR3 length is 17 residues.

The rearrangement uses TRBV5-1 and TRBJ2-3; 12 nucleotides agree with TRBD2. Germline V gene data show CDR1 as SGHRS and CDR2 as YFSETQ. V was pared by 4 bases and J by 1 base, with 4 bases of the junction left unmatched. CDR3 length: 16 residues. The CDR3 protein is CASSPRLAGGTDTQYF. The CDR3 DNA follows: TGCGCCAGCAGCCCTCGACTAGCGGGAGGCACAGATACGCAGTATTTT.

The chain combines TRBV5-4 with TRBJ2-5; TRBD1 might be the D (5 bases). This CDR3 contains 14 residues. Germline V gene lookup returns CDR1 SGHNT and CDR2 YYREEE (reference sequence). Trimming removed 0 bases at V and 3 bases at J, with 9 bases between. CDR3 DNA: TGTGCCAGCAGCTTGGGGGCAGGGAAAGAGACCCAGTACTTC. This translates into CASSLGAGKETQYF.

The gene calls are TRBV28 and TRBJ2-4, with 7 bases aligning to TRBD1. CDR1 is MDHEN, CDR2 SYDVKM, per germline. The CDR3 is 17 residues long. V lost 2 bases and J lost 0; bases outside the gene matches: 7. The CDR3 spells CASSLVGRGRAKNIQYF. DNA of the CDR3: TGTGCCAGCAGTTTAGTAGGCAGGGGGAGAGCCAAAAACATTCAGTACTTC.

V and J are TRBV7-9 and TRBJ2-2; TRBD2 matches 9 bases. V lost 1 base, J lost 1 base, and 10 bases stayed unmatched. Germline V gives CDR1 SEHNR, CDR2 FQNEAQ (reference sequence). The CDR3 spans 19 residues. The CDR3 sequence is CASSLVRASGAQNTGELFF. The CDR3 coding sequence is TGTGCCAGCAGCTTAGTGCGGGCTAGCGGGGCCCAGAACACCGGGGAGCTGTTTTTT.

The V gene is TRBV7-9, the J gene TRBJ2-7, with 7 bases that match TRBD2. The germline CDR1 and CDR2 sequences are SEHNR and FQNEAQ (reference sequence). Unmatched junction bases numbered 12, after V lost 5 bases and J lost 2 bases. There are 16 residues in the CDR3. CDR3 sequence: CASSNHAGRETYEQYF. The CDR3 coding sequence is TGTGCCAGCAGCAACCACGCAGGGAGGGAAACCTACGAGCAGTACTTC.

The genes are TRBV5-1 and TRBJ1-5; TRBD1 matches at 7 bases. Germline V lookup: CDR1 SGHRS, CDR2 YFSETQ. This CDR3 is built from 15 residues. J was trimmed by 5 bases and V by 0 bases; bases with no gene match: 5. The CDR3 loop is CASSLEGQTYQPQHF. The CDR3, as DNA: TGCGCCAGCAGCTTGGAGGGACAGACCTATCAGCCCCAGCATTTT.

By proportion, this clone is medium-sized (0.01 to 0.1%). The chain is built from TRBV28 and TRBJ2-7, with a weak D call TRBD1 (6 bases). The length of the CDR3 is 15 residues. CDR1 is MDHEN, CDR2 SYDVKM, per germline. The V and J ends lost 9 bases and 5 bases respectively, with 23 bases between them. The CDR3 reads CASNRQERTTDEQYF. The CDR3 DNA reads as TGTGCCAGTAATCGACAGGAACGAACTACGGACGAGCAGTACTTC.